The 2 T cell receptor beta chains listed next were all sequenced from one sample in a study of blood T cell repertoires in COVID-19. Produced via immunoSEQ multiplex PCR; TCRdb's table is partial and in-frame only. The sample has around 300,000 clones, around 89% seen once; the top ten hold 2.4%. Sequenced input: PBMCs or T cells enriched from blood (not recorded which). These receptors were collected from a woman between 18 and 29 years old who had recovered from COVID-19.

The rearrangement uses TRBV6-7 and TRBJ1-2; weak D call: TRBD1 (5 bases). TRBV6-7 is annotated as an ORF whose role is uncertain. The CDR3 runs to 11 residues. V lost 10 bases to trimming and J lost 7 bases, with 13 bases between them. The DNA for the CDR3 is TGTGCCACCCTTAGGGGAGGTGGCTACACCTTC. This sequence encodes CATLRGGGYTF.

The chain is built from TRBV27 and TRBJ1-4, with a possible D match to TRBD1 (6 bases). The ends were cut back, 2 bases at V and 8 bases at J, with 9 bases in the middle. The CDR3 runs 13 residues. Germline CDR1 MNHEY, CDR2 SMNVEV (reference sequence). This CDR3 is CASSLQGSEKLFF. In DNA, the CDR3 is TGTGCCAGCAGTTTACAGGGGAGCGAAAAACTGTTTTTT.